This T cell receptor beta chain was retrieved from a study of control samples from healthy donors and cancer patients. This CDR3 has 16 residues. Germline V lookup: CDR1 MNHEY, CDR2 SMNVEV (reference sequence). Germline trimming cut 6 bases from V and 2 bases from J; bases unmatched to any gene: 11. Sequencing was performed with immunoSEQ multiplex PCR; in TCRdb, only in-frame clones are kept and a portion is missing. The sample includes some 210,000 clones, about 90% of them seen just once. The chain employs TRBV27 and TRBJ2-7, with 9 bases lining up with TRBD1. The source material was blood. The origin of this receptor is a young man in good health. CDR3 residues: CASRDLPGQGAYEQYF. The CDR3 DNA reads as TGTGCCAGCAGGGACCTTCCGGGACAGGGCGCCTACGAGCAGTACTTC.